The 26 T cell receptor beta chains below all came from one sample that was sequenced in a study of breast tumors, draining lymph nodes, adjacent tissues. Axillary draining lymph nodes of breast cancer patients supplied the node samples. TCRdb redid the calling of the multiplex PCR reads with MiXCR, one entry per CDR3 protein. The data hold 200,000 to 300,000 distinct CDR3 sequences, with around 31% observed a single time. The specimen sequenced was axillary lymph node tissue. The source is a female donor with breast cancer. Some clones in this sample may be carry-over from other donors' samples.

This clonotype was detected ten times or more. The chain is built from TRBV5-6 and TRBJ2-7; 9 bases fit TRBD2. V was pared by 1 base and J by 3 bases, with 5 bases of the junction left unmatched. This CDR3 has 15 amino acids. Per germline, CDR1 SGHDT and CDR2 YYEEEE. This chain's CDR3 is CASSLFSGSFYEQYF. DNA of the CDR3: TGTGCCAGCAGCTTGTTTAGCGGGAGTTTCTACGAGCAGTACTTC.

This clonotype occurred many times. This sequence joins TRBV2 and TRBJ2-7, with D unclear. This CDR3 spans 12 amino acids. The V gene's germline CDR1 is SNHLY and CDR2 FYNNEI. Trimming cost V 4 bases and J 3 bases, with 7 bases left between them. For the CDR3, the DNA is TGTGCCAGCAGTGTGAATGGCTACGAGCAGTACTTC. It specifies CASSVNGYEQYF.

Comment on this clonotype: A much larger clone is a single base away; this may be a read error. V and J are TRBV20-1 and TRBJ2-2; the D call may be TRBD1 or TRBD2 (5 bases each). V gave up 6 bases and J gave up 3 bases, with 20 bases separating them. CDR1 DFQATT and CDR2 SNEGSKA come from the germline V gene (reference sequence). This CDR3 comprises 16 residues. CDR3 protein: CSAGEAEGRDTGELFF. CDR3 DNA sequence: TGCAGTGCAGGGGAAGCGGAAGGGAGAGACACCGGGGAGCTGTTTTTT.

This clonotype was counted at least ten times. The V call is TRBV11-3, the J call TRBJ2-1, with 7 positions matching TRBD2. Germline CDR1 and CDR2: SGHNT and YENEEA. The CDR3 is made up of 12 amino acids. The V and J ends lost 0 bases and 14 bases, in that order; junction bases with no gene match: 4. CDR3 DNA sequence: TGTGCCAGCAGCTTAGAGACTAGCATGAAGTTCTTC. Protein: CASSLETSMKFF.

This clonotype was seen at least ten times. V usage is TRBV10-2 and J usage is TRBJ2-7, with 9 positions matching TRBD1. Trimming removed 7 bases from V and 4 bases from J; junction bases left unmatched: 8. Germline V gene sequence: CDR1 WSHSY, CDR2 SAAADI. The CDR3 runs to 14 residues. DNA of the CDR3: TGCGCCAGCATCTTGGGACAGGGTTTATACGAGCAGTACTTC. This gives the protein CASILGQGLYEQYF.

The genes are TRBV6-6 and TRBJ1-4, with a weak D call TRBD1 (5 bases). Trimming removed 5 bases at V and 5 bases at J, with 15 bases between. CDR3 length: 15 residues. Germline lookup yields CDR1 MNHNY and CDR2 SVGAGI (reference sequence). CDR3 DNA: TGTGCCAGCAGTCCCCGCGGGGGTCCGAATGAAAAACTGTTTTTT. It yields the protein CASSPRGGPNEKLFF.

About this clonotype: A read error may be the cause here, since a much bigger clone is one base away. The genes are TRBV5-6 and TRBJ2-5; D perhaps matches TRBD2 (5 bases). The CDR3 runs to 16 residues. From germline, CDR1 is SGHDT and CDR2 YYEEEE. V was cut by 2 bases and J by 7 bases, with 21 bases left in between. CDR3 residues: CASSFSGGGSRGTQYF. As DNA, the CDR3 is TGTGCCAGCAGCTTCTCAGGTGGAGGCAGTAGAGGGACCCAGTACTTC.

To note about this clonotype: A much more abundant neighbour one base away suggests this may be a read error. This chain links TRBV5-1 with TRBJ2-5, with D hard to call. Per germline, CDR1 SGHRS and CDR2 YFSETQ. The CDR3 loop spans 13 amino acids. V was clipped by 4 bases and J by 5 bases, with 12 bases between them. DNA for the CDR3: TGCGCCAGCAGCCCCACCCTTTCGGAGACCCAGTACTTC. It translates to CASSPTLSETQYF.

At least ten counts were recorded for this clonotype. The rearrangement links TRBV7-9 to TRBJ2-2; a weak D match, TRBD1 (6 bases). Germline V gene sequence: CDR1 SEHNR, CDR2 FQNEAQ (reference sequence). The CDR3 loop spans 14 amino acids. The ends were cut back, 3 bases at V and 6 bases at J, with 11 bases in the middle. The CDR3: CASSFTGSSGELFF. The CDR3 region has the DNA TGTGCCAGCAGCTTTACAGGGTCATCCGGGGAGCTGTTTTTT. The full variable domain, completed using reference TRBV7-9 and TRBJ2-2, is DTGVSQNPRHKITKRGQNVTFRCDPISEHNRLYWYRQTLGQGPEFLTYFQNEAQLEKSRLLSDRFSAERPKGSFSTLEIQRTEQGDSAMYLCASSFTGSSGELFFGEGSRLTVL.

This clonotype was detected many times. The chain couples TRBV11-2 to TRBJ2-7; D gene ambiguous. Germline values: CDR1 SGHAT, CDR2 FQNNGV. There are 14 residues in the CDR3. Trimming left V 0 bases short and J 3 bases short, with 9 bases between. The CDR3 sequence is CASSLDGFFYEQYF. The CDR3 DNA reads TGTGCCAGCAGCTTAGACGGCTTTTTCTACGAGCAGTACTTC.

The chain has TRBV10-3 and TRBJ2-7, with 7 bases identical to TRBD2. The ends lost 0 bases at V and 3 bases at J; junction bases unmatched: 2. Germline CDR1 ENHRY, CDR2 SYGVKD. CDR3 length: 14 residues. The CDR3 here is CAISESASGYEQYF. The DNA for the CDR3 is TGTGCCATCAGTGAGTCGGCTAGCGGCTACGAGCAGTACTTC.

This clonotype was seen many times. The J gene is TRBJ2-7, the V gene TRBV20-1, with 8 bases identical to TRBD2. This CDR3 contains 13 residues. V shed 2 bases and J 6 bases; nucleotides not matched to a gene: 6. The germline V gene encodes CDR1 DFQATT and CDR2 SNEGSKA (reference sequence). CDR3 bases: TGCAGTGCTAGAAGCCTCGGGAGGGCCGAGCAGTACTTC. It encodes CSARSLGRAEQYF.

A remark on this clonotype: Given a much more abundant clone one base away, this may be a read error. The chain carries TRBV5-4 and TRBJ1-6; D call uncertain. The CDR3 is 18 amino acids. In germline, CDR1 is SGHNT, CDR2 YYREEE (reference sequence). V lost 0 bases and J lost 0, with 13 bases in between. This CDR3 is CASSLALTASSYNSPLHF. The CDR3 DNA sequence: TGTGCCAGCAGCTTGGCACTCACCGCGAGCTCCTATAATTCACCCCTCCACTTT.

The gene calls are TRBV5-1 and TRBJ1-1, with D possibly matching TRBD1 (5 bases). The CDR3 totals 14 residues. Germline-derived CDR1 and CDR2 are SGHRS and YFSETQ. Trimming took 0 bases from V and 5 from J, leaving 11 bases between them. The CDR3 sequence is CASSLDQGGTEAFF. Here the CDR3 DNA reads TGCGCCAGCAGCTTGGATCAGGGAGGTACTGAAGCTTTCTTT.

This clonotype was seen more than once but under ten times. The V gene is TRBV27, the J gene TRBJ2-3; 13 nucleotides agree with TRBD2. V was clipped by 5 bases and J by 2 bases; unmatched bases: 4. There are 16 residues in the CDR3. Germline V CDR1 and CDR2: MNHEY, SMNVEV (reference sequence). CDR3 bases: TGTGCCAGCAGTAAACTAGCGGGAGGGATCACAGATACGCAGTATTTT. It codes for CASSKLAGGITDTQYF.

To note about this clonotype: One junction end does not reproduce the germline sequence, and a read error may be involved. The chain links TRBV25-1 to TRBJ1-6, with a possible D match to TRBD1 (6 bases). Germline CDR1 reads MGHDK; CDR2 reads SYGVNS. CDR3 length: 15 residues. The CDR3 nucleotides read TGTGCCAGCAGGGGTAGCGGGGGGGCGCCCTACGAGCAGTACTTT. It encodes CASRGSGGAPYEQYF.

Comment on this clonotype: A clone one base away is much larger, so this may be a read error. This chain joins TRBV19 and TRBJ2-3; 7 bases are a match to TRBD2. Germline lookup yields CDR1 LNHDA and CDR2 SQIVND (reference sequence). CDR3 length: 15 amino acids. The J segment lost 2 bases and the V segment lost 11 bases, leaving 13 bases of the junction unmatched. The CDR3 DNA reads TGTGCCTCCAGGGCTAGCGGAGCACCCACAGATACGCAGTATTTT. This encodes CASRASGAPTDTQYF.

About this clonotype itself: Possible read error: a much larger clone is one base away. V gene TRBV4-3 combines with J gene TRBJ2-2; no clear D. The CDR3 consists of 13 residues. CDR1 LGHNA and CDR2 YSLEER come from the germline V gene. The CDR3 DNA is TGCGCCAGCAGCCAAGTCTCGACCGAGGAGCTGTTTTTT. Translated, it gives CASSQVSTEELFF.

This clonotype turned up a few times. The V call is TRBV3-1, the J call TRBJ1-3; 7 nucleotides line up with TRBD1. V gave up 2 bases and J gave up 2 bases; unmatched junction bases: 0. From germline, CDR1 is LGHDT and CDR2 YNNKEL (reference sequence). The CDR3 has 14 amino acids. CDR3 in DNA: TGTGCCAGCAGCCAACAGGGGGCTGGAAACACCATATATTTT. It specifies CASSQQGAGNTIYF.

With regard to this clonotype: Being one base from a much bigger clone, this may be a read error. The DNA of the CDR3 is TGTGCCAGCAGCTTTTTGACTAGCGGGAGCGCCACAGATACGCAGTATTTT. This gives the protein CASSFLTSGSATDTQYF. J is TRBJ2-3 and V is TRBV7-9, with 12 nucleotides matching TRBD2. CDR1 and CDR2 from the germline V gene are SEHNR and FQNEAQ (reference sequence). The CDR3 extends over 17 amino acids. V was clipped by 3 bases and J by 2 bases; unmatched bases: 6.

This clonotype was recorded at least ten times. V and J are TRBV7-2 and TRBJ1-2, with a possible D match to TRBD1 (5 bases). V was clipped by 4 bases and J by 4 bases, with 13 bases between them. Germline V lookup: CDR1 SGHTA, CDR2 FQGNSA. The CDR3 totals 14 residues. The CDR3 is CASSSPGTVYGYTF. The CDR3 nucleotides are TGTGCCAGCAGCTCTCCGGGGACTGTCTATGGCTACACCTTC.

At least ten counts were recorded for this clonotype. The chain has TRBV29-1 and TRBJ1-2; maybe TRBD1 (6 bases). Germline V CDR1 and CDR2: SQVTM, ANQGSEA. CDR3 size: 11 residues. Deletions cut 6 bases from V and 7 bases from J, with 12 bases between. The CDR3 reads CSVPDRTGYTF. CDR3 in DNA: TGCAGCGTGCCGGACAGAACTGGCTACACCTTC.

As concerns this clonotype: One base away lies a much larger clone, so this may be a sequencing read error. V usage is TRBV5-4 and J usage is TRBJ2-7; D is perhaps TRBD1 (5 bases). Per the germline V gene, CDR1 is SGHNT and CDR2 is YYREEE (reference sequence). The CDR3 totals 15 residues. CDR3 DNA sequence: TGTACCAGCAGCTTGGCAGGGCTTCGTCCCGGCGAGCAGTACTTC. Protein sequence: CTSSLAGLRPGEQYF.

This clonotype came up many times. This sequence joins TRBV24-1 and TRBJ2-5; 7 bases fit TRBD2. Germline CDR1 reads KGHDR; CDR2 reads SFDVKD. This CDR3 contains 12 residues. V dropped 10 bases and J dropped 5; count of bases not matched to a gene: 6. The CDR3, as DNA: TGTGCCACTCGTGGGGGAGGGGAGACCCAGTACTTC. Translated, it gives CATRGGGETQYF.

This clonotype was counted many times. This rearrangement joins TRBV12-3 or TRBV12-4 to TRBJ2-6; no clear D gene. This CDR3 comprises 12 residues. Deletions cut 6 bases from V and 12 bases from J, with 12 bases between. The CDR3 sequence: CASSLPVGVLTF. As DNA, the CDR3 is TGTGCCAGCAGCCTCCCGGTGGGCGTCCTGACTTTC.

Many counts were recorded for this clonotype. The J gene is TRBJ2-3, the V gene TRBV10-3; 8 bases agree with TRBD1. The germline V gene has CDR1 ENHRY and CDR2 SYGVKD. CDR3 length: 15 amino acids. Trimming took 3 bases from V and 2 from J; bases not matched to a gene: 4. CDR3 amino acids: CAISEGTGVTDTQYF. The CDR3, as DNA: TGTGCCATCAGTGAAGGGACAGGAGTCACAGATACGCAGTATTTT.